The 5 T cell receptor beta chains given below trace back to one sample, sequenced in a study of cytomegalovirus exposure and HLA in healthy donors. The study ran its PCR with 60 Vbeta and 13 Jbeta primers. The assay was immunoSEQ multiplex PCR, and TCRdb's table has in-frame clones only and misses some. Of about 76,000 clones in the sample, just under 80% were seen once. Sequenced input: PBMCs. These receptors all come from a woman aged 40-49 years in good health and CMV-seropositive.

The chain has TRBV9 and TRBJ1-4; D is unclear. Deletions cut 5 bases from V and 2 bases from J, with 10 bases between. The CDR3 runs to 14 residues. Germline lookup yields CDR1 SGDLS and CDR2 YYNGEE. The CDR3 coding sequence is TGTGCCAGCAGTGGCACCGGGACTAATGAAAAACTGTTTTTT. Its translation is CASSGTGTNEKLFF.

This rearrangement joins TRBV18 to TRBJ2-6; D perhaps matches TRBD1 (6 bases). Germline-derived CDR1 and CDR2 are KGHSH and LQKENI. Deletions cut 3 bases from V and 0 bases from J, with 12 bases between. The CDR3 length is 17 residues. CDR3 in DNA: TGTGCCAGCTCACCGTTGACAGGCCTCTCTGGGGCCAACGTCCTGACTTTC. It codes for CASSPLTGLSGANVLTF.

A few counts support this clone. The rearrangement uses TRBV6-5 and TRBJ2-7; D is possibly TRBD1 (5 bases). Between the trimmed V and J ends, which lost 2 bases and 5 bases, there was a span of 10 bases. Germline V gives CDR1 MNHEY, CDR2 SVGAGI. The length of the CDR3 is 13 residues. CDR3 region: CASSYGQGDEQYF. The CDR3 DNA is TGTGCCAGCAGTTACGGTCAGGGCGACGAGCAGTACTTC.

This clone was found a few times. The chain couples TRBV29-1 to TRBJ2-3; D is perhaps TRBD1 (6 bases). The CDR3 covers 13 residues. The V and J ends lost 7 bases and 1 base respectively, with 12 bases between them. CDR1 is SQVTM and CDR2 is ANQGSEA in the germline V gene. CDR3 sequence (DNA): TGCAGCGCTTCGCCAGGGGGCACAGATACGCAGTATTTT. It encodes CSASPGGTDTQYF.

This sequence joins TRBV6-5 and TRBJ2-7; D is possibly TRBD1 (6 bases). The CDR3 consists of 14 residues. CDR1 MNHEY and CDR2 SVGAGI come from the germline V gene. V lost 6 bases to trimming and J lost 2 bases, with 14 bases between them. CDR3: CASSRAQGTYEQYF. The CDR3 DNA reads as TGTGCCAGCAGCCGGGCACAGGGAACCTACGAGCAGTACTTC.